This T cell receptor (beta chain) was documented in a study of OX40 agonist ivuxolimab in advanced cancers. Overall study context: Patients with hepatocellular carcinoma, melanoma, renal cell or head and neck cancer made up the dose-escalation patients.

Study-level results: Relatively little clonal expansion, among the lowest observed, appeared in partial responders at 0.1-3.0 mg/kg. The study observed clonal expansion of CD4+ and CD8+ blood T cells by week 6 at 0.1 to 3.0 mg/kg.

Autoimmune disease history or systemic immunosuppression barred patients. As to this clone: Antigen specificity is unknown.

V was cut by 0 bases and J by 3 bases, with 3 bases left in between. Germline CDR1 SGDLS, CDR2 YYNGEE. The CDR3 runs to 13 residues. The method was immunoSEQ multiplex PCR; TCRdb's version includes in-frame clones alone and lacks a portion of them. Among more than 55,000 clones listed, around 86% were seen once. The chain uses TRBV9 and TRBJ2-2, with D unclear. Source: CD4+ or CD8+ T cells sorted from blood, taken in a trial of the OX40 agonist ivuxolimab. The source is an adult with an advanced solid tumor such as melanoma, head and neck, liver or kidney cancer. The CDR3 DNA is TGTGCCAGCAGCGTAGTGGACACCGGGGAGCTGTTTTTT. Translated, it gives CASSVVDTGELFF.